The clone carrying this T cell receptor beta chain was seen at least ten times. Its antigen is not known. The entry originates in a study of spatial heterogeneity in lung cancer. Per germline, CDR1 LNHDA and CDR2 SQIVND (reference sequence). V was clipped by 8 bases and J by 9 bases, with 10 bases between them. The CDR3 covers 10 residues. Time point denoted: blood at routine non-recurrence follow-up after resection. No cells were sorted before sequencing. The whole RNA sequenced was extracted from tumor, nontumor lung or frozen PBMC. General study findings and limits: Blood contained ubiquitous expanded tumor TCRs more at resection than at follow-up.

TCR cDNA molecules each had a unique molecular identifier. TCRdb processed the 5' RACE reads anew with MiXCR; each CDR3 protein has one entry. The sample includes roughly 14,000 distinct CDR3 sequences, around 5.9% of them seen just once. The receptor was isolated from a male donor with early-stage non-small cell lung cancer. The chain recombines TRBV19 with TRBJ1-2, with D maybe TRBD1 (6 bases). The sample consisted of PBMCs, taken at follow-up. CDR3 in amino acids: CASRRDSYTF. CDR3 in DNA: TGTGCCAGTCGCCGGGACAGCTACACCTTC. Full variable domain (rest looked up from reference TRBV19 and TRBJ1-2): DGGITQSPKYLFRKEGQNVTLSCEQNLNHDAMYWYRQDPGQGLRLIYYSQIVNDFQKGDIAEGYSVSREKKESFPLTVTSAQKNPTAFYLCASRRDSYTFGSGTRLTVV.